This T cell receptor (beta chain) originates from a study of T-cell memory formation after mild COVID-19. Looking at the study overall: Among the donors, TCR clusters were largely specific to each donor.

MiXCR was run by TCRdb on the 5' RACE reads, yielding one entry per CDR3 protein. The sample has some 350,000 distinct CDR3 sequences; 10% to 15% are singletons. V shed 4 bases, J shed 2 bases, and the junction held 5 bases outside the gene matches. There are 15 residues in the CDR3. In germline, CDR1 is MDHEN, CDR2 SYDVKM. This clonotype was counted a few times. The TCR comes from a man aged 18 to 30 who had mild COVID-19 (a few samples of this study predate the infection). Cell type and time point are not known. Sequencing was done on a sample of PBMCs or a T cell subset sorted from them (not recorded which). The V gene is TRBV28, the J gene TRBJ1-1, with 9 bases fitting TRBD1. The CDR3 is CASSSPGQGNTEAFF. CDR3 DNA sequence: TGTGCCAGCAGTTCCCCGGGACAGGGAAACACTGAAGCTTTCTTT.